This T cell receptor (beta chain) comes out of a study of cytomegalovirus exposure and HLA in healthy donors. This CDR3 spans 14 amino acids. Germline V gives CDR1 MGHDK, CDR2 SYGVNS. V was clipped by 2 bases and J by 7 bases, with 14 bases between them. The assay was immunoSEQ multiplex PCR, and TCRdb's table has in-frame clones only and misses some. Of some 120,000 clones listed, around nine tenths are singletons. A single count supports this clone. Separate from the roughly 710-subject first cohort, the roughly 120-subject validation cohort was the one that the donors belonged to. V and J are TRBV25-1 and TRBJ1-2; no clear D. This clonotype was sampled from a man aged 25 to 40 in good health and CMV-seronegative. Sequences were obtained from PBMCs. The CDR3 protein is CASSEGGPVGGYTF. As DNA, the CDR3 is TGTGCCAGCAGTGAAGGAGGCCCGGTCGGTGGCTACACCTTC.